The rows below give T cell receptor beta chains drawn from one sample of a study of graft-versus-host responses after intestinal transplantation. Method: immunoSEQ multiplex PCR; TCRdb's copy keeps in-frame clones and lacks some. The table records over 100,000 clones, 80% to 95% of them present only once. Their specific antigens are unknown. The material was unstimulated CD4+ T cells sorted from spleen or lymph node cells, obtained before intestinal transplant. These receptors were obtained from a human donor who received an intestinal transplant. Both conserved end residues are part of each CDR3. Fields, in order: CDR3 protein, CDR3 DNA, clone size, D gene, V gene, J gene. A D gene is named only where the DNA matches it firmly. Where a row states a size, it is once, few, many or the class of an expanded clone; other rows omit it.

CASSSVTSASLGQYF	TGTGCCAGCAGTTCCGTGACTAGCGCCTCTTTGGGGCAGTACTTC	.	TRBD2	TRBV28	TRBJ2-7
CASSMALGGGANVLTF	TGTGCCAGTAGTATGGCGTTGGGGGGTGGGGCCAACGTCCTGACTTTC	.	.	TRBV19	TRBJ2-6
CASSPTSGPYEQYF	TGTGCCAGCAGCCCGACTAGCGGACCTTACGAGCAGTACTTC	.	TRBD2	TRBV7-6	TRBJ2-7
CASSIAGGPPTDTQYF	TGCGCCAGCAGCATAGCGGGAGGGCCTCCCACAGATACGCAGTATTTT	.	TRBD2	TRBV5-1	TRBJ2-3
CASSPSIPQGTEAFF	TGTGCCAGCAGCCCCTCGATTCCACAGGGAACTGAAGCTTTCTTT	.	.	TRBV28	TRBJ1-1
CASSAPGQRLPEQYF	TGTGCCAGCAGCGCTCCGGGACAGAGACTACCCGAGCAGTACTTC	.	.	TRBV21-1	TRBJ2-7
CASSPGGKSTDTQYF	TGTGCCAGCAGTCCGGGGGGGAAGAGCACAGATACGCAGTATTTT	.	TRBD2	TRBV28	TRBJ2-3
CASSLGQDYNEQFF	TGTGCCAGCAGCTTAGGGCAGGACTACAATGAGCAGTTCTTC	.	.	TRBV7-6	TRBJ2-1
CASSQESFRGGTGELFF	TGCGCCAGCAGCCAAGAATCCTTCCGAGGGGGCACCGGGGAGCTGTTTTTT	.	.	TRBV4-1	TRBJ2-2
CASGAGLTDTQYF	TGTGCCAGCGGAGCGGGCCTAACAGATACGCAGTATTTT	.	.	TRBV7-3	TRBJ2-3
CASSLLGGAVTEAFF	TGTGCCAGCAGTTTATTAGGGGGCGCAGTGACTGAAGCTTTCTTT	.	TRBD1	TRBV27	TRBJ1-1
CASSFQGGDIQYF	TGCGCCAGCAGCTTTCAGGGTGGGGACATTCAGTACTTC	.	.	TRBV5-1	TRBJ2-4
CASSLGAYEQYF	TGTGCCAGCAGTTTAGGAGCCTACGAGCAGTACTTC	.	.	TRBV28	TRBJ2-7
CASNVAGAGEQYF	TGTGCCAGCAATGTAGCGGGAGCGGGCGAGCAGTACTTC	.	TRBD2	TRBV6-5	TRBJ2-7
CASIWRQGGQPQHF	TGTGCCAGTATCTGGAGGCAGGGAGGTCAGCCCCAGCATTTT	.	.	TRBV19	TRBJ1-5
CASRGRTGENTEAFF	TGTGCCAGCAGGGGACGGACAGGAGAAAACACTGAAGCTTTCTTT	.	TRBD1	TRBV11-2	TRBJ1-1
CASSPRRDTPYNEQFF	TGTGCCAGCAGCCCGAGGAGGGATACCCCCTACAATGAGCAGTTCTTC	.	.	TRBV9	TRBJ2-1
CASSARPWGAEQYF	TGTGCCAGCAGCGCCCGGCCATGGGGGGCCGAGCAGTACTTC	.	.	TRBV9	TRBJ2-7
CASTDSKGGYTF	TGTGCCAGCACTGACAGTAAGGGAGGCTACACCTTC	once	.	TRBV6-6	TRBJ1-2
CASRAGPVNTEAFF	TGTGCCAGCAGAGCAGGACCTGTGAACACTGAAGCTTTCTTT	.	.	TRBV18	TRBJ1-1
CASSQDPGRPKVTEAFF	TGCGCCAGCAGCCAAGACCCGGGACGCCCGAAGGTCACTGAAGCTTTCTTT	.	.	TRBV4-1	TRBJ1-1
CASSLLQPSRLGAFF	TGTGCCAGCAGTTTATTACAGCCCTCCCGACTGGGAGCTTTCTTT	.	.	TRBV28	TRBJ1-1
CASRTTSGSSYEQYF	TGTGCCAGTAGGACTACTAGCGGGAGCTCCTACGAGCAGTACTTC	.	TRBD2	TRBV19	TRBJ2-7